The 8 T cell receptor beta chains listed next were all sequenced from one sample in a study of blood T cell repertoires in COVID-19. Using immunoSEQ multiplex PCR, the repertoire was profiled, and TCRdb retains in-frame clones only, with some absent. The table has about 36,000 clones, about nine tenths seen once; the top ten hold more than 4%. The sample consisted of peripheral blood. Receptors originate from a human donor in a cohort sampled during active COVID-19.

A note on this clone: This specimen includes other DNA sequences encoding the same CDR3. The CDR3 loop is CASSLVGGSGNTIYF. The DNA for the CDR3 is TGTGCCAGCAGCTTGGTAGGGGGCTCTGGAAACACCATATATTTT. The V gene is TRBV5-6, the J gene TRBJ1-3; the D gene is possibly TRBD1 (6 bases). The CDR3 has 15 amino acids. Trimming shortened V by 0 bases and J by 0 bases, and 7 bases separated the two germline ends. The germline V gene encodes CDR1 SGHDT and CDR2 YYEEEE.

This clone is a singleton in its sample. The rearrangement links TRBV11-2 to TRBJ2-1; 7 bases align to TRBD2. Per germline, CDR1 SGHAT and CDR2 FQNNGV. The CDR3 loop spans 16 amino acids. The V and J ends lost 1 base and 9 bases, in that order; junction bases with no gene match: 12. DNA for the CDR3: TGTGCCAGCAGCTTAGCCCGGGCTAGCGGAGGGCTTGAGCAGTTCTTC. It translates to CASSLARASGGLEQFF.

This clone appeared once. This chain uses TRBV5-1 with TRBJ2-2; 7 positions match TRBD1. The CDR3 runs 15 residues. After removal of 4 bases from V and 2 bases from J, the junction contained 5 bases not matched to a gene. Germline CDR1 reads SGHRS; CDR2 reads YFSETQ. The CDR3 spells CASSRTGSNTGELFF. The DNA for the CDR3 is TGCGCCAGCAGCCGGACAGGTTCTAACACCGGGGAGCTGTTTTTT.

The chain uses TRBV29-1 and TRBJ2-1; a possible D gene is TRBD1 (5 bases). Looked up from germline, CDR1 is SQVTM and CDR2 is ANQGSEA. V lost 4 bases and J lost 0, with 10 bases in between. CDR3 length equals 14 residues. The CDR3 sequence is CSVGVTASYNEQFF. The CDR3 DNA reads TGCAGCGTTGGTGTGACAGCCTCCTACAATGAGCAGTTCTTC.

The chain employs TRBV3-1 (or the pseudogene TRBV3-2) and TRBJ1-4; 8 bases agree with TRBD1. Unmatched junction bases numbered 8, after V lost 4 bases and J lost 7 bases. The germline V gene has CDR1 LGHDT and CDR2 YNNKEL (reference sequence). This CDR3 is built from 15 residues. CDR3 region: CASSLGQGEREKLFF. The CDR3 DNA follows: TGTGCCAGCAGCCTTGGACAGGGCGAACGTGAAAAACTGTTTTTT.

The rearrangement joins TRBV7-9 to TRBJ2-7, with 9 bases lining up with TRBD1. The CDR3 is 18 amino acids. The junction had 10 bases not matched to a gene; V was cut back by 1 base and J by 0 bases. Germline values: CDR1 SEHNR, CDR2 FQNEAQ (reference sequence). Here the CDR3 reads CASSLGQGGRLGSYEQYF. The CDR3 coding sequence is TGTGCCAGCAGCTTAGGACAGGGGGGTCGACTAGGCTCCTACGAGCAGTACTTC.

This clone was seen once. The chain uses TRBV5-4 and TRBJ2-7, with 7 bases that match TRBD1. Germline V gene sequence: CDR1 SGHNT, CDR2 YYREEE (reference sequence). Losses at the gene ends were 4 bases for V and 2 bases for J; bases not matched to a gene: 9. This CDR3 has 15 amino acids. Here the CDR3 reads CASSRDRPSTYEQYF. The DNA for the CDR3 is TGTGCCAGCAGCAGGGACAGACCCTCTACCTACGAGCAGTACTTC. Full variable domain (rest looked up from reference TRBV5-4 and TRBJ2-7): ETGVTQSPTHLIKTRGQQVTLRCSSQSGHNTVSWYQQALGQGPQFIFQYYREEENGRGNFPPRFSGLQFPNYSSELNVNALELDDSALYLCASSRDRPSTYEQYFGPGTRLTVT.

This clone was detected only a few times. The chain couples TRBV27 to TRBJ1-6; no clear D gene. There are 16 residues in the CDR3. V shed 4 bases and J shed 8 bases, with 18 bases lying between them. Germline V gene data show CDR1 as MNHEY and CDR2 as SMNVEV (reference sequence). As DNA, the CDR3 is TGTGCCAGCAGTTCGGGTATGAGGGAGAGGGATTCACCCCTCCACTTT. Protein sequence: CASSSGMRERDSPLHF.